What follows are 2 T cell receptor beta chains derived from one specimen sequenced in a study of persistence of HIV-infected CD4 T cells. The immunoSEQ assay was version 4, run in survey mode. Measured with immunoSEQ multiplex PCR; TCRdb has only the in-frame clones, and not every one. In the table there are about 32,000 clones, roughly 82% of which are singletons. These receptors are not linked to any known antigen. Cells were stimulated with overlapping HIV-1 Gag 15-mer peptides. CD40L/CD69 double-negative CD45RO-high memory CD4+ T cells were collected. The sample here was CD4+ T cells sorted from PBMCs after approximately 19-hour stimulation, taken from a patient who received antiretroviral therapy. Every receptor here comes from an adult woman with HIV who was CMV-seropositive.

This rearrangement joins TRBV5-1 to TRBJ1-2, with D unclear. Trimming pared 1 base from V and 4 bases from J, leaving 14 bases between. Germline V gene lookup returns CDR1 SGHRS and CDR2 YFSETQ. This CDR3 comprises 15 residues. In DNA, the CDR3 is TGCGCCAGCAGCTTGTTTCCGGCAGGAAGCTATGGCTACACCTTC. Its translation is CASSLFPAGSYGYTF.

This chain joins TRBV5-1 and TRBJ2-3, with D uncertain. The V end was cut by 3 bases, the J end by 1 base, with 9 bases between. The CDR3 has 14 residues. Germline lookup yields CDR1 SGHRS and CDR2 YFSETQ. CDR3 amino acids: CASSYGPGTDTQYF. CDR3 bases: TGCGCCAGCAGCTATGGCCCTGGCACAGATACGCAGTATTTT.